Reported below is one TCR beta chain. What it recognizes is unknown. Assay used: immunoSEQ multiplex PCR; TCRdb lists only in-frame clones, some missing. The data hold 25,000 to 35,000 clones, with approximately 96% observed a single time. These data belong to a study of T cell clonotyping in hematopoietic cell transplantation. Regarding the study as a whole: Broader posttransplant TCR repertoire diversity was predicted by graft donor and pretransplant recipient Inverse Simpson Index values. After transplant, recipient diversity fell while pathologically expanded clonotypes grew through day 180. No sorting was done, leaving CD4 and CD8 contributions mixed. Few recipient clonotypes overlapped donors; over 95% were de novo at given depth.

The CDR3 covers 15 residues. Germline V CDR1 and CDR2: MNHEY, SMNVEV (reference sequence). V lost 0 bases, J lost 5 bases, and 13 bases lay in between. Material for sequencing was peripheral blood mononuclear cells. The chain recombines TRBV27 with TRBJ2-5; tentative D call: TRBD1 (5 bases). The source is a man over 45 in good health. Some clones in this sample may be carry-over from other donors' samples. As DNA, the CDR3 is TGTGCCAGCAGTTTATCGGCAGGGATTAGGGAGACCCAGTACTTC. The encoded protein is CASSLSAGIRETQYF.